This entry lists 18 T cell receptor beta chains sequenced from one sample in a study of blood T cell repertoires in COVID-19. Sequencing used immunoSEQ multiplex PCR; TCRdb keeps in-frame clones, though not all of them. The data contain under 15,000 clones, under 95% of them singletons. The sequenced material came from peripheral blood. These TCRs come from a man in his 70s with active COVID-19.

This chain joins TRBV7-9 and TRBJ2-1, with 8 bases lining up with TRBD1. Losses at the gene ends were 5 bases for V and 1 base for J; bases not matched to a gene: 7. The CDR3 totals 16 residues. The germline V gene has CDR1 SEHNR and CDR2 FQNEAQ (reference sequence). Here the CDR3 reads CASSLWTGLSYNEQFF. In DNA form, the CDR3 reads TGTGCCAGCAGCCTATGGACAGGGTTGTCCTACAATGAGCAGTTCTTC.

The V call is TRBV6-1, the J call TRBJ1-5; 9 nucleotides agree with TRBD1. The germline V gene encodes CDR1 MNHNS and CDR2 SASEGT. This CDR3 has 15 amino acids. V dropped 3 bases and J dropped 5; count of bases not matched to a gene: 5. CDR3 protein: CASSENTGGYQPQHF. The CDR3 DNA reads TGTGCCAGCAGTGAGAATACAGGGGGCTATCAGCCCCAGCATTTT.

This chain links TRBV5-1 with TRBJ1-2; D may be TRBD1 (5 bases). The CDR3 is 14 residues long. Germline V gene sequence: CDR1 SGHRS, CDR2 YFSETQ. The V gene lost 2 bases and the J gene lost 3 bases, with 11 bases spanning the gap. CDR3 nucleotide sequence: TGCGCCAGCAGCTTAGGGGTCGTAGACTATGGCTACACCTTC. Protein product: CASSLGVVDYGYTF.

The chain has TRBV10-3 and TRBJ2-5, with 8 bases lining up with TRBD1. V lost 2 bases, J lost 3 bases, and 5 bases stayed unmatched. The CDR3 loop spans 15 amino acids. Germline V CDR1 and CDR2: ENHRY, SYGVKD. The CDR3 reads CAISEPPGQEETQYF. CDR3 nucleotide sequence: TGTGCCATCAGTGAGCCACCGGGACAGGAAGAGACCCAGTACTTC.

This clone has just one count. This chain joins TRBV6-5 and TRBJ2-7; D may be TRBD2 (6 bases). V was trimmed by 7 bases and J by 1 base, leaving 14 bases between them. This CDR3 region has 14 residues. Germline-derived CDR1 and CDR2 are MNHEY and SVGAGI. CDR3 coding DNA: TGTGCCAGCAAAGCTAGCGTTCAATCCTACGAGCAGTACTTC. It codes for CASKASVQSYEQYF.

The V call is TRBV9, the J call TRBJ1-2; no clear D. The V gene's germline CDR1 is SGDLS and CDR2 YYNGEE. The CDR3 runs 15 residues. The V gene lost 3 bases and the J gene lost 0 bases, with 12 bases spanning the gap. This CDR3 is CASSALGRTNYGYTF. As DNA, the CDR3 is TGTGCCAGCAGCGCCCTTGGCAGGACTAACTATGGCTACACCTTC.

This clone has just one count. The V gene is TRBV6-5, the J gene TRBJ1-6, with a tentative D call TRBD1 (6 bases). The germline V gene encodes CDR1 MNHEY and CDR2 SVGAGI. This CDR3 comprises 13 residues. Trimming took off 10 bases at V and 10 bases at J, with 17 bases between the two ends. The CDR3 bases are TGTGCCATCGCGGACAGTGTGGCGTCACCCCTCCACTTT. Protein sequence: CAIADSVASPLHF.

The chain uses TRBV2 and TRBJ1-1; D is possibly TRBD1 (6 bases). V was trimmed by 10 bases and J by 4 bases, leaving 16 bases between them. The germline gives CDR1 SNHLY, CDR2 FYNNEI. There are 13 residues in the CDR3. The CDR3 DNA reads TGTGCCACCGACAGGACGGCCGGCACTGAAGCTTTCTTT. Translation: CATDRTAGTEAFF. Full variable domain (outside the CDR3, taken from reference TRBV2 and TRBJ1-1): EPEVTQTPSHQVTQMGQEVILRCVPISNHLYFYWYRQILGQKVEFLVSFYNNEISEKSEIFDDQFSVERPDGSNFTLKIRSTKLEDSAMYFCATDRTAGTEAFFGQGTRLTVV.

The rearrangement links TRBV27 to TRBJ2-2; D perhaps matches TRBD1 (6 bases). This CDR3 spans 14 amino acids. V lost 5 bases and J 7 bases, leaving 14 bases between the germline ends. The V gene's germline CDR1 is MNHEY and CDR2 SMNVEV (reference sequence). Here the CDR3 reads CASSTLQGLGELFF. The CDR3 bases are TGTGCCAGCAGTACCCTACAGGGTCTCGGGGAGCTGTTTTTT.

CDR3 sequence reads: CASSQDWGGRSYEQYF. The CDR3 DNA sequence: TGTGCCAGCAGCCAAGACTGGGGCGGGAGGTCCTACGAGCAGTACTTC. This chain joins TRBV4-2 and TRBJ2-7; 8 bases agree with TRBD2. Trimming cost V 0 bases and J 1 base; bases outside gene matches: 5. This CDR3 is built from 16 residues. Germline-derived CDR1 and CDR2 are LGHNA and YNFKEQ.

The chain is built from TRBV20-1 and TRBJ1-6; D is perhaps TRBD1 (5 bases). From germline, CDR1 is DFQATT and CDR2 SNEGSKA (reference sequence). Trimming cost V 3 bases and J 3 bases, with 15 bases left between them. There are 16 residues in the CDR3. CDR3 sequence reads: CSASAKGMFYNSPLHF. The CDR3 DNA is TGCAGTGCTAGTGCCAAGGGGATGTTCTATAATTCACCCCTCCACTTT.

The rearrangement joins TRBV6-4 to TRBJ2-3; 8 bases match TRBD2. CDR3 length: 12 residues. CDR1 is MRHNA, CDR2 SNTAGT, per germline. The CDR3 DNA reads TGTTCCCCAGCGGGAGTGCCAGATACGCAGTATTTT. It encodes CSPAGVPDTQYF.

CDR3 sequence: CASSNSGGAGETQYF. The CDR3 region has the DNA TGTGCCAGCAGCAATAGCGGGGGGGCGGGGGAGACCCAGTACTTC. The J gene is TRBJ2-5, the V gene TRBV5-4; TRBD2 aligns across 11 bases. Germline V CDR1 and CDR2: SGHNT, YYREEE (reference sequence). The V and J ends lost 4 bases and 5 bases, in that order; junction bases with no gene match: 7. This CDR3 contains 15 residues.

This clone was detected only a few times. The rearrangement uses TRBV15 and TRBJ1-4, with a weak D call TRBD1 (6 bases). The CDR3 is 15 residues long. Germline loops: CDR1 LNHNV, CDR2 YYDKDF (reference sequence). The V end was cut by 0 bases, the J end by 6 bases, with 11 bases between. CDR3 residues: CATSREGAGDEKLFF. The CDR3 coding sequence is TGTGCCACCAGCAGAGAGGGGGCGGGGGATGAAAAACTGTTTTTT. Full variable domain (remainder filled in from reference TRBV15 and TRBJ1-4): DAMVIQNPRYQVTQFGKPVTLSCSQTLNHNVMYWYQQKSSQAPKLLFHYYDKDFNNEADTPDNFQSRRPNTSFCFLDIRSPGLGDTAMYLCATSREGAGDEKLFFGSGTQLSVL.

With regard to this clone: The DNA is omitted, as the CDR3 cannot be located on it reliably, and the CDR3 follows TCRdb's listing. V is TRBV19 and J is TRBJ1-1; TRBD1, as called in the table, went unchecked against the DNA. Germline V gene sequence: CDR1 LNHDA, CDR2 SQIVND (reference sequence). The CDR3 is 17 amino acids in total, end residues counted. Here the CDR3 reads CASSPLVMGPINTEAFF.

This rearrangement joins TRBV18 to TRBJ1-2; 12 positions match TRBD1. Trimming removed 4 bases from V and 2 bases from J; junction bases left unmatched: 5. The CDR3 runs to 16 residues. Germline CDR1 KGHSH, CDR2 LQKENI. CDR3 amino acids: CASSLGQGARNYGYTF. In nucleotides, the CDR3 is TGTGCCAGCTCACTGGGACAGGGGGCCCGAAACTATGGCTACACCTTC.

The V call is TRBV9, the J call TRBJ1-2; D may be TRBD1 (6 bases). CDR3 length: 15 residues. The ends were cut back, 0 bases at V and 3 bases at J, with 12 bases in the middle. Germline V CDR1 and CDR2: SGDLS, YYNGEE. The CDR3 here is CASSVDRASHYGYTF. Written as DNA, the CDR3 is TGTGCCAGCAGCGTAGACAGGGCTTCCCACTATGGCTACACCTTC. The variable domain in full, completed from reference TRBV9 and TRBJ1-2, reads DSGVTQTPKHLITATGQRVTLRCSPRSGDLSVYWYQQSLDQGLQFLIQYYNGEERAKGNILERFSAQQFPDLHSELNLSSLELGDSALYFCASSVDRASHYGYTFGSGTRLTVV.

The chain combines TRBV7-9 with TRBJ1-2; TRBD1 might be the D (5 bases). V was cut by 6 bases and J by 8 bases, with 16 bases left in between. The CDR3 extends over 13 amino acids. Germline CDR1 is SEHNR and CDR2 is FQNEAQ (reference sequence). The CDR3 nucleotides are TGTGCCAGCAGTTTTACCAGGGTATCGGGCTACACCTTC. Protein: CASSFTRVSGYTF.